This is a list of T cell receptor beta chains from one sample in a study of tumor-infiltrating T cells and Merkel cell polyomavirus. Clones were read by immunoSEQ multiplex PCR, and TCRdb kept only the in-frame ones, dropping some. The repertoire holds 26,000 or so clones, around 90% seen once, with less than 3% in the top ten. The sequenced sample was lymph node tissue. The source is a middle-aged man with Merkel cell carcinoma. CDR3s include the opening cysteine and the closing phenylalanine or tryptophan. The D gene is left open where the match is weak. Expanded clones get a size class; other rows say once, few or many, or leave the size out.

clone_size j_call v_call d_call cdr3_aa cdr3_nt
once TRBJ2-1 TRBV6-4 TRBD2 CASSTGTSGSNEQFF TGTGCCAGCAGCACCGGGACTAGCGGATCGAATGAGCAGTTCTTC
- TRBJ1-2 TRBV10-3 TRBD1 CAISEGQGDYYGYTF TGTGCCATCAGTGAGGGGCAGGGGGACTACTATGGCTACACCTTC
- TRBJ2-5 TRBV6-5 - CASSTPQGETQYF TGTGCCAGCAGTACCCCGCAGGGAGAGACCCAGTACTTC
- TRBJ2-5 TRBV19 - CASSIAPGSETQYF TGTGCCAGTAGTATAGCTCCCGGGAGTGAGACCCAGTACTTC
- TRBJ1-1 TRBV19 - CASSIAGDTEAFF TGTGCCAGTAGTATAGCAGGGGACACTGAAGCTTTCTTT
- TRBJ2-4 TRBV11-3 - CASSLRGSIQYF TGTGCCAGCAGCTTACGGGGGAGCATTCAGTACTTC
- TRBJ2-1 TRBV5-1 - CASSLSGKYNNEQFF TGCGCCAGCAGCTTGTCAGGGAAGTACAACAATGAGCAGTTCTTC
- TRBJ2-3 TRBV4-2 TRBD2 CASSPHGGGRSTDTQYF TGTGCCAGCAGCCCACACGGGGGGGGACGAAGCACAGATACGCAGTATTTT
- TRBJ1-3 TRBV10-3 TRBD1 CAINRGPNSGNTIYF TGTGCCATCAACAGGGGCCCTAACTCTGGAAACACCATATATTTT
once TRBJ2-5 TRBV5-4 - CASSFAADQETQYF TGTGCCAGCAGCTTTGCGGCAGATCAAGAGACCCAGTACTTC
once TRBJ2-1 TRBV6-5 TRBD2 CASSRLAGRENEQFF TGTGCCAGCAGTCGACTAGCGGGACGTGAAAATGAGCAGTTCTTC
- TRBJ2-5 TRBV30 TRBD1 CAWREGASRTQYF TGTGCCTGGAGAGAGGGGGCTAGCCGGACCCAGTACTTC
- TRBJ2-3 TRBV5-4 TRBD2 CASSSGLPGVGDTQYF TGTGCCAGCAGCTCGGGACTACCGGGGGTAGGAGATACGCAGTATTTT
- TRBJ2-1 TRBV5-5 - CASSLGLVGEQFF TGTGCCAGCAGCTTGGGACTAGTCGGTGAGCAGTTCTTC
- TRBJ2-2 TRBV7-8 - CASSYPDREANTGELFF TGTGCCAGCAGCTATCCCGACAGGGAGGCGAACACCGGGGAGCTGTTTTTT
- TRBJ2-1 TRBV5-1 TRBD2 CASSDGTSGRNEQFF TGCGCCAGCAGCGATGGGACTAGCGGGAGGAATGAGCAGTTCTTC
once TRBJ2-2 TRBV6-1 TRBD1 CASSERQGAQGGELFF TGTGCCAGCAGTGAACGGCAGGGGGCGCAAGGCGGGGAGCTGTTTTTT
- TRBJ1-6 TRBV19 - CASSTGGYNSPLHF TGTGCCAGTAGTACTGGAGGGTATAATTCACCCCTCCACTTT
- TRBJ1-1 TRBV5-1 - CASSLAGGGIGTEAFF TGCGCCAGCAGCTTGGCTGGGGGCGGCATCGGCACTGAAGCTTTCTTT
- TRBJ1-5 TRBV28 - CASSLFTNQPQHF TGTGCCAGCAGTTTATTTACAAATCAGCCCCAGCATTTT
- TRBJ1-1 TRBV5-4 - CASSLSGGRANTEAFF TGTGCCAGCAGCTTGTCGGGAGGTAGGGCGAACACTGAAGCTTTCTTT
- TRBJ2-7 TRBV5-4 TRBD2 CASSSLAGAGEQYF TGTGCCAGCAGCTCTTTAGCGGGAGCGGGCGAGCAGTACTTC
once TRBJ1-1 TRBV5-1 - CASSLVGGGDTEAFF TGCGCCAGCAGCTTGGTAGGGGGTGGCGACACTGAAGCTTTCTTT
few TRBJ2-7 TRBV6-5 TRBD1 CASSPDRNYEQYF TGTGCCAGCAGCCCGGACAGGAACTACGAGCAGTACTTC
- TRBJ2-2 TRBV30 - CAWSVLRNTGELFF TGTGCCTGGAGTGTTTTGCGGAACACCGGGGAGCTGTTTTTT
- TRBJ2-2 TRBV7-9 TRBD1 CASSSNRGDGELFF TGTGCCAGCAGTTCAAACAGGGGGGACGGGGAGCTGTTTTTT
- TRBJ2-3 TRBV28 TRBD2 CASSGTSGRAGDTQYF TGTGCCAGCAGCGGGACTAGCGGGAGGGCCGGGGATACGCAGTATTTT
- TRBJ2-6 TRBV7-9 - CASSLGRDRPSGANVLTF TGTGCCAGCAGCTTAGGCCGCGACAGACCCTCTGGGGCCAACGTCCTGACTTTC
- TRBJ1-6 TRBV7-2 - CASSPYPGTYNSPLHF TGTGCCAGCAGCCCTTACCCCGGGACATATAATTCACCCCTCCACTTT
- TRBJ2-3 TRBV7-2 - CASSLVTTADTQYF TGTGCCAGCAGCTTAGTGACTACGGCAGATACGCAGTATTTT
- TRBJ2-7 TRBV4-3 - CASSQDGRDYEQYF TGCGCCAGCAGCCAAGATGGCAGGGATTACGAGCAGTACTTC
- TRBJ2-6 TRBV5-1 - CASSLTGSGANVLTF TGCGCCAGCAGCTTGACAGGCTCTGGGGCCAACGTCCTGACTTTC
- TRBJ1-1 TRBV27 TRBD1 CASSPTGTVGEAFF TGTGCCAGCAGTCCTACCGGGACAGTGGGTGAAGCTTTCTTT
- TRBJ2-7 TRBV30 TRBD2 CAWRSGAYEQYF TGTGCCTGGAGAAGCGGGGCCTACGAGCAGTACTTC
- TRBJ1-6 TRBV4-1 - CASSQDPGSNSPLHF TGCGCCAGCAGCCAAGATCCTGGCAGTAATTCACCCCTCCACTTT
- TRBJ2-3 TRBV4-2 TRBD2 CASSQYSGTSGDSILADTQYF TGTGCCAGCAGCCAATATTCCGGGACTAGCGGGGATTCGATACTTGCGGATACGCAGTATTTT
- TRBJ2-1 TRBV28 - CATEPGRHNEQFF TGTGCCACCGAGCCCGGGAGACACAATGAGCAGTTCTTC
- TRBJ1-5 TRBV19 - CASTQGGGQPQHF TGTGCCAGTACCCAGGGTGGCGGTCAGCCCCAGCATTTT
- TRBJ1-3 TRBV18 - CASSSTRVGNTIYF TGTGCCAGCTCATCAACCAGGGTTGGAAACACCATATATTTT
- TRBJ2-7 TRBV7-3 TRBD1 CASSLMGQGGEQYF TGTGCCAGCAGCTTGATGGGACAGGGGGGAGAGCAGTACTTC
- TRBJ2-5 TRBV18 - CASSPPGGIETQYF TGTGCCAGCTCACCACCAGGGGGAATAGAGACCCAGTACTTC
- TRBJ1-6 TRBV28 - CASSQPQGFANSPLHF TGTGCCAGCAGCCAACCACAGGGTTTTGCGAATTCACCCCTCCACTTT
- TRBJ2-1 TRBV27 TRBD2 CASRLAGLNEQFF TGTGCCAGCAGACTAGCGGGGCTTAATGAGCAGTTCTTC
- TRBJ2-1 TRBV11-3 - CASSSDPAGPYNEQFF TGTGCCAGCAGCTCCGATCCCGCGGGACCCTACAATGAGCAGTTCTTC
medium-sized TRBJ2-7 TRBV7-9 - CASSTVSGRDYEQYF TGTGCCAGCAGCACCGTAAGCGGCAGAGACTACGAGCAGTACTTC
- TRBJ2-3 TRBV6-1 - CASSDRTLSTDTQYF TGTGCCAGCAGCGACCGGACACTCAGCACAGATACGCAGTATTTT
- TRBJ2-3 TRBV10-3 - CAIRAVGDSTDTQYF TGTGCCATCAGGGCCGTCGGGGATAGCACAGATACGCAGTATTTT
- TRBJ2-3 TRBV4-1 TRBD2 CASMGGRNPEATDTQYF TGCGCCAGCATGGGCGGGAGGAACCCAGAGGCGACAGATACGCAGTATTTT
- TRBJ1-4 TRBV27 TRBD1 CASSLLQGGEKLFF TGTGCCAGCAGTTTATTACAGGGGGGTGAAAAACTGTTTTTT
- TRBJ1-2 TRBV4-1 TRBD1 CASRPKTGDEYGYTF TGCGCCAGCAGACCCAAAACAGGGGATGAATATGGCTACACCTTC
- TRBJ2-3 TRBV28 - CASSFRSLSDTQYF TGTGCCAGCAGTTTCCGCAGTCTTTCAGATACGCAGTATTTT
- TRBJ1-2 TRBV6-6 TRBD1 CASDHLLDRAYGYTF TGTGCCAGCGATCATCTTTTAGACAGGGCCTATGGCTACACCTTC